This TCR beta chain was observed in a study of blood T cell repertoires in COVID-19. About the study: The origin of the acute and convalescent COVID-19 samples was the United States, Italy and Spain. From T cells, B-cell-depleted T cells, or PBMCs came the material, which was cDNA or gDNA.

This clone was seen a single time. The germline CDR1 and CDR2 sequences are SQVTM and ANQGSEA. The V end lost 3 bases, the J end lost 5 bases, and 10 bases lay between the germline ends. CDR3 length: 12 residues. In the authors' methods: Reference gene primer amplification yielded estimated nucleated cell counts. Sequencing used immunoSEQ multiplex PCR; TCRdb keeps in-frame clones, though not all of them. The V and J calls and clone size are taken from that table; D and trimming were inferred from the DNA. The repertoire holds about 180,000 clones, with about 80% as singletons. The sequence was obtained from a man between 65 and 79 years old with active or convalescent COVID-19. This chain connects TRBV29-1 to TRBJ1-1, with no clear D. Sequenced material: peripheral blood. The CDR3 region has the DNA TGCAGCGTTGATTCCGGGGATACTGAAGCTTTCTTT. Translated, it gives CSVDSGDTEAFF.